This T cell receptor (beta chain) emerged from a study of blood T cell repertoires in COVID-19. The overall study: The United States, Italy and Spain were the sources of the acute and convalescent COVID-19 samples.

The CDR3 consists of 14 residues. The V gene's germline CDR1 is ENHRY and CDR2 SYGVKD. V lost 9 bases and J lost 3, with 17 bases in between. Produced via immunoSEQ multiplex PCR; TCRdb's table is partial and in-frame only. The repertoire holds about 200,000 clones, with 75% to 90% as singletons. The chain uses TRBV10-3 and TRBJ1-2; D is uncertain. The specimen was peripheral blood. The receptor comes from a man aged 40-50 years with acute or convalescent COVID-19. In DNA form, the CDR3 reads TGTGCCATACTTCCCTCTGACACCGACTATGGCTACACCTTC. Residues: CAILPSDTDYGYTF.